Presented here are 26 T cell receptor beta chains from one specimen sequenced in a study of blood T cell repertoires in COVID-19. Clones were sequenced by immunoSEQ multiplex PCR, and TCRdb holds only the in-frame ones, with some missing. This sample has hundreds of thousands of clones, with about 83% found just once. Sequenced sample: PBMCs or T cells enriched from blood (not recorded which). These receptors came from a woman in her 40s who had recovered from COVID-19.

This clone was seen repeatedly, ten times or more. The chain links TRBV5-4 to TRBJ2-5; 7 bases are a match to TRBD2. V shed 1 base and J 3 bases; nucleotides not matched to a gene: 6. CDR3 length equals 15 residues. CDR1 SGHNT and CDR2 YYREEE come from the germline V gene (reference sequence). The CDR3 region has the DNA TGTGCCAGCAGCTTGAGTGGGAGGGTAGAAGAGACCCAGTACTTC. Protein: CASSLSGRVEETQYF.

This clone was picked up one time. V and J are TRBV18 and TRBJ2-7, with 8 bases aligning to TRBD2. The CDR3 has 14 amino acids. The junction had 4 bases not matched to a gene; V was cut back by 0 bases and J by 6 bases. Per the germline V gene, CDR1 is KGHSH and CDR2 is LQKENI. This CDR3 reads CASSPPSGGFEQYF. The CDR3 bases are TGTGCCAGCTCACCACCTTCGGGAGGGTTCGAGCAGTACTTC. Full variable domain (missing parts from reference TRBV18 and TRBJ2-7): NAGVMQNPRHLVRRRGQEARLRCSPMKGHSHVYWYRQLPEEGLKFMVYLQKENIIDESGMPKERFSAEFPKEGPSILRIQQVVRGDSAAYFCASSPPSGGFEQYFGPGTRLTVT.

V gene TRBV18 combines with J gene TRBJ2-5; possibly TRBD2 for D (5 bases). Germline CDR1 KGHSH, CDR2 LQKENI. CDR3 size: 15 residues. Trimming took 0 bases from V and 1 from J, leaving 9 bases between them. CDR3 coding DNA: TGTGCCAGCTCACCACCGGGAGACTCCCAAGAGACCCAGTACTTC. Its protein product is CASSPPGDSQETQYF.

V usage is TRBV29-1 and J usage is TRBJ2-7; possible D gene TRBD2, 6 bases. This CDR3 spans 12 amino acids. V was pared by 4 bases and J by 2 bases, with 9 bases between. Germline loops: CDR1 SQVTM, CDR2 ANQGSEA. CDR3 nucleotides: TGCAGCGTTGTCGGGGGTCCCTACGAGCAGTACTTC. It is translated as CSVVGGPYEQYF.

The J gene is TRBJ2-1, the V gene TRBV30; 7 nucleotides line up with TRBD2. Germline V CDR1 and CDR2: GTSNPN, SVGIG (reference sequence). The CDR3 is 12 amino acids. Trimming took 0 bases from V and 12 from J; bases not matched to a gene: 5. CDR3 nucleotides: TGTGCCTGGAGTGTCAGTAGCGGGCCGCAGTTCTTC. This codes for CAWSVSSGPQFF.

This clone was seen only a few times. V usage is TRBV3-1 (or the pseudogene TRBV3-2) and J usage is TRBJ1-2; weak D call: TRBD1 (5 bases). Germline V CDR1 and CDR2: LGHDT, YNNKEL (reference sequence). The V gene lost 2 bases and the J gene lost 10 bases, with 8 bases spanning the gap. The CDR3 extends over 11 amino acids. The CDR3 protein is CASSQQGVYTF. The CDR3 DNA reads TGTGCCAGCAGCCAACAGGGTGTCTACACCTTC.

The V call is TRBV4-3, the J call TRBJ1-1, with a possible D match to TRBD1 (5 bases). The CDR3 spans 15 residues. The germline CDR1 and CDR2 sequences are LGHNA and YSLEER. Trimming shortened V by 5 bases and J by 0 bases, and 13 bases separated the two germline ends. CDR3 sequence reads: CASSEQVGVNTEAFF. The CDR3 DNA follows: TGCGCCAGCAGCGAGCAGGTAGGGGTGAACACTGAAGCTTTCTTT.

V usage is TRBV14 and J usage is TRBJ2-6, with D maybe TRBD2 (6 bases). The V end was cut by 4 bases, the J end by 2 bases, with 12 bases between. There are 16 residues in the CDR3. Germline V gene sequence: CDR1 SGHDN, CDR2 FVKESK. CDR3 amino acids: CASSLSGRTGANVLTF. CDR3 bases: TGTGCCAGCAGCCTCTCCGGGAGAACTGGGGCCAACGTCCTGACTTTC.

The rearrangement joins TRBV24-1 to TRBJ2-6, with TRBD2 matching 9 bases. With 4 bases clipped from V and 0 bases from J, the junction kept 6 bases outside the gene matches. This CDR3 spans 18 amino acids. Germline V gene lookup returns CDR1 KGHDR and CDR2 SFDVKD. The CDR3: CATSESSGTSSGANVLTF. Written as DNA, the CDR3 is TGTGCCACCAGTGAGTCTAGCGGGACTAGCTCTGGGGCCAACGTCCTGACTTTC.

In its sample, this clone was seen once. CDR3 in amino acids: CASSPRGRGWNEQFF. In nucleotides, the CDR3 is TGTGCCAGCAGCCCCAGGGGCAGGGGATGGAATGAGCAGTTCTTC. This chain joins TRBV27 and TRBJ2-1; possibly TRBD1 for D (6 bases). The CDR3 length is 15 residues. V lost 6 bases, J lost 7 bases, and 19 bases lay in between. The V gene's germline CDR1 is MNHEY and CDR2 SMNVEV (reference sequence).

The chain joins TRBV29-1 to TRBJ2-3, with 9 positions matching TRBD1. Germline CDR1 reads SQVTM; CDR2 reads ANQGSEA. This CDR3 has 16 residues. The trim removed 4 bases at V and 2 bases at J, leaving 10 bases unmatched. CDR3 sequence reads: CSVVETGTGYTDTQYF. Written as DNA, the CDR3 is TGCAGCGTTGTCGAGACCGGGACAGGGTACACAGATACGCAGTATTTT.

DNA for the CDR3: TGCAGCGCTAAGCGGGAGGGGTTAACAGATACGCAGTATTTT. Translating gives CSAKREGLTDTQYF. V and J are TRBV29-1 and TRBJ2-3, with 10 bases matching TRBD2. There are 14 residues in the CDR3. Germline values: CDR1 SQVTM, CDR2 ANQGSEA. V shed 7 bases and J 3 bases; nucleotides not matched to a gene: 7.

The rearrangement joins TRBV10-1 to TRBJ2-7; 9 nucleotides align to TRBD1. The germline V gene has CDR1 WNHNN and CDR2 SYGVQD (reference sequence). Trimming at V came to 10 bases and at J to 2 bases, leaving 9 bases not matched to a gene. The CDR3 has 14 residues. DNA for the CDR3: TGCGCCACCAGCAGCAGGACAGGGGCCTACGAGCAGTACTTC. Its protein is CATSSRTGAYEQYF.

DNA of the CDR3: TGTGCCAGCAGCTTAGGGGGGCCCGGTCGTCACACTGAAGCTTTCTTT. This codes for CASSLGGPGRHTEAFF. The rearrangement uses TRBV7-6 and TRBJ1-1; D possibly corresponds to TRBD1 (6 bases). CDR1 SGHVS and CDR2 FNYEAQ come from the germline V gene. Trimming took 1 base from V and 3 from J, leaving 15 bases between them. The CDR3 has 16 amino acids.

This clone has only a few counts. This chain uses TRBV5-1 with TRBJ2-2, with D tentatively TRBD2 (6 bases). Germline CDR1 is SGHRS and CDR2 is YFSETQ. The ends were cut back, 6 bases at V and 3 bases at J, with 12 bases in the middle. The CDR3 spans 14 residues. The CDR3 nucleotides read TGCGCCAGCACCCGGGAGTCCGACACCGGGGAGCTGTTTTTT. Translating gives CASTRESDTGELFF.

The chain employs TRBV7-2 and TRBJ2-1; 8 bases match TRBD2. The V and J ends lost 1 base and 6 bases, in that order; junction bases with no gene match: 11. Per the germline V gene, CDR1 is SGHTA and CDR2 is FQGNSA. This CDR3 has 17 residues. The DNA of the CDR3 is TGTGCCAGCAGCTTAGTTGGAGCGGGAGTAACGGTCAATGAGCAGTTCTTC. Its protein is CASSLVGAGVTVNEQFF.

The V call is TRBV28, the J call TRBJ2-1; TRBD2 matches 10 bases. The CDR3 covers 15 residues. Germline lookup yields CDR1 MDHEN and CDR2 SYDVKM. Unmatched junction bases numbered 9, after V lost 7 bases and J lost 6 bases. In nucleotides, the CDR3 is TGTGCCAGCAACCTCGAACTAGCGGGGACCAATGAGCAGTTCTTC. Protein sequence: CASNLELAGTNEQFF.

The rearrangement uses TRBV10-3 and TRBJ1-4, with 8 bases fitting TRBD1. This CDR3 region has 15 residues. Per germline, CDR1 ENHRY and CDR2 SYGVKD. With V trimmed by 10 bases and J by 8 bases, 15 bases remained unmatched. Here the CDR3 DNA reads TGTGCCACCGGCGATTCAGGGGGCTGGGACGAAAAACTGTTTTTT. Protein product: CATGDSGGWDEKLFF.

This rearrangement joins TRBV18 to TRBJ2-7; TRBD2 agrees at 7 bases. The CDR3 extends over 13 amino acids. The trim removed 0 bases at V and 7 bases at J, leaving 3 bases unmatched. CDR1 is KGHSH and CDR2 is LQKENI in the germline V gene. The CDR3 is CASSPPLGGEQYF. CDR3 DNA: TGTGCCAGCTCACCACCTCTCGGGGGGGAGCAGTACTTC.

This clone came up once. The chain recombines TRBV2 with TRBJ2-1; D unclear. This CDR3 contains 15 residues. Germline loops: CDR1 SNHLY, CDR2 FYNNEI. V lost 7 bases to trimming and J lost 7 bases, with 20 bases between them. CDR3 sequence reads: CASTGEVERHNEQFF. The CDR3 coding sequence is TGTGCCAGCACCGGAGAGGTAGAGAGGCATAATGAGCAGTTCTTC.

The J gene is TRBJ2-7, the V gene TRBV28; D might be TRBD1 (5 bases). The germline V gene has CDR1 MDHEN and CDR2 SYDVKM. The CDR3 loop spans 13 amino acids. V lost 6 bases to trimming and J lost 3 bases, with 12 bases between them. The DNA for the CDR3 is TGTGCCAGCAGCGTCCGACAGTTCTACGAGCAGTACTTC. Encoded protein: CASSVRQFYEQYF.

The J gene is TRBJ2-5, the V gene TRBV2, with 7 nucleotides matching TRBD2. Germline V gives CDR1 SNHLY, CDR2 FYNNEI. V gave up 0 bases and J gave up 5 bases; unmatched junction bases: 6. The CDR3 is 15 amino acids. In DNA form, the CDR3 reads TGTGCCAGCAGTGAAGCGCGACTAGCCTGGGAGACCCAGTACTTC. It yields the protein CASSEARLAWETQYF.

The rearrangement uses TRBV11-2 and TRBJ1-2; 9 nucleotides match TRBD1. Germline CDR1 and CDR2: SGHAT and FQNNGV. The CDR3 contains 19 residues. The V segment lost 5 bases and the J segment 2 bases; nucleotides outside the gene matches: 18. This chain's CDR3 is CASSAHSGTGPPFNYGYTF. CDR3 DNA sequence: TGTGCCAGCAGCGCGCACTCCGGGACAGGGCCTCCTTTCAACTATGGCTACACCTTC.

The chain has TRBV6-5 and TRBJ2-5, with 9 bases identical to TRBD1. In germline, CDR1 is MNHEY, CDR2 SVGAGI. The CDR3 has 16 amino acids. With V trimmed by 2 bases and J by 5 bases, 9 bases remained unmatched. The CDR3 region is CASSYRTGGARETQYF. The CDR3 coding sequence is TGTGCCAGCAGTTACCGAACAGGGGGCGCGCGGGAGACCCAGTACTTC.

The rearrangement links TRBV19 to TRBJ2-7; possibly TRBD2 for D (5 bases). Trimming shortened V by 6 bases and J by 2 bases, and 17 bases separated the two germline ends. CDR3 size: 15 residues. CDR1 LNHDA and CDR2 SQIVND come from the germline V gene (reference sequence). The chain's CDR3 is CASRPLDGLPYEQYF. In DNA form, the CDR3 reads TGTGCCAGTAGACCTTTGGACGGACTCCCCTACGAGCAGTACTTC.

This chain's CDR3 is CAIADSGKSSYEQYF. CDR3 sequence (DNA): TGTGCCATCGCCGATAGCGGGAAGAGCTCCTACGAGCAGTACTTC. This chain uses TRBV10-3 with TRBJ2-7; 8 positions match TRBD2. CDR1 is ENHRY and CDR2 is SYGVKD in the germline V gene. Trimming at V came to 8 bases and at J to 0 bases, leaving 9 bases not matched to a gene. CDR3 length: 15 amino acids.